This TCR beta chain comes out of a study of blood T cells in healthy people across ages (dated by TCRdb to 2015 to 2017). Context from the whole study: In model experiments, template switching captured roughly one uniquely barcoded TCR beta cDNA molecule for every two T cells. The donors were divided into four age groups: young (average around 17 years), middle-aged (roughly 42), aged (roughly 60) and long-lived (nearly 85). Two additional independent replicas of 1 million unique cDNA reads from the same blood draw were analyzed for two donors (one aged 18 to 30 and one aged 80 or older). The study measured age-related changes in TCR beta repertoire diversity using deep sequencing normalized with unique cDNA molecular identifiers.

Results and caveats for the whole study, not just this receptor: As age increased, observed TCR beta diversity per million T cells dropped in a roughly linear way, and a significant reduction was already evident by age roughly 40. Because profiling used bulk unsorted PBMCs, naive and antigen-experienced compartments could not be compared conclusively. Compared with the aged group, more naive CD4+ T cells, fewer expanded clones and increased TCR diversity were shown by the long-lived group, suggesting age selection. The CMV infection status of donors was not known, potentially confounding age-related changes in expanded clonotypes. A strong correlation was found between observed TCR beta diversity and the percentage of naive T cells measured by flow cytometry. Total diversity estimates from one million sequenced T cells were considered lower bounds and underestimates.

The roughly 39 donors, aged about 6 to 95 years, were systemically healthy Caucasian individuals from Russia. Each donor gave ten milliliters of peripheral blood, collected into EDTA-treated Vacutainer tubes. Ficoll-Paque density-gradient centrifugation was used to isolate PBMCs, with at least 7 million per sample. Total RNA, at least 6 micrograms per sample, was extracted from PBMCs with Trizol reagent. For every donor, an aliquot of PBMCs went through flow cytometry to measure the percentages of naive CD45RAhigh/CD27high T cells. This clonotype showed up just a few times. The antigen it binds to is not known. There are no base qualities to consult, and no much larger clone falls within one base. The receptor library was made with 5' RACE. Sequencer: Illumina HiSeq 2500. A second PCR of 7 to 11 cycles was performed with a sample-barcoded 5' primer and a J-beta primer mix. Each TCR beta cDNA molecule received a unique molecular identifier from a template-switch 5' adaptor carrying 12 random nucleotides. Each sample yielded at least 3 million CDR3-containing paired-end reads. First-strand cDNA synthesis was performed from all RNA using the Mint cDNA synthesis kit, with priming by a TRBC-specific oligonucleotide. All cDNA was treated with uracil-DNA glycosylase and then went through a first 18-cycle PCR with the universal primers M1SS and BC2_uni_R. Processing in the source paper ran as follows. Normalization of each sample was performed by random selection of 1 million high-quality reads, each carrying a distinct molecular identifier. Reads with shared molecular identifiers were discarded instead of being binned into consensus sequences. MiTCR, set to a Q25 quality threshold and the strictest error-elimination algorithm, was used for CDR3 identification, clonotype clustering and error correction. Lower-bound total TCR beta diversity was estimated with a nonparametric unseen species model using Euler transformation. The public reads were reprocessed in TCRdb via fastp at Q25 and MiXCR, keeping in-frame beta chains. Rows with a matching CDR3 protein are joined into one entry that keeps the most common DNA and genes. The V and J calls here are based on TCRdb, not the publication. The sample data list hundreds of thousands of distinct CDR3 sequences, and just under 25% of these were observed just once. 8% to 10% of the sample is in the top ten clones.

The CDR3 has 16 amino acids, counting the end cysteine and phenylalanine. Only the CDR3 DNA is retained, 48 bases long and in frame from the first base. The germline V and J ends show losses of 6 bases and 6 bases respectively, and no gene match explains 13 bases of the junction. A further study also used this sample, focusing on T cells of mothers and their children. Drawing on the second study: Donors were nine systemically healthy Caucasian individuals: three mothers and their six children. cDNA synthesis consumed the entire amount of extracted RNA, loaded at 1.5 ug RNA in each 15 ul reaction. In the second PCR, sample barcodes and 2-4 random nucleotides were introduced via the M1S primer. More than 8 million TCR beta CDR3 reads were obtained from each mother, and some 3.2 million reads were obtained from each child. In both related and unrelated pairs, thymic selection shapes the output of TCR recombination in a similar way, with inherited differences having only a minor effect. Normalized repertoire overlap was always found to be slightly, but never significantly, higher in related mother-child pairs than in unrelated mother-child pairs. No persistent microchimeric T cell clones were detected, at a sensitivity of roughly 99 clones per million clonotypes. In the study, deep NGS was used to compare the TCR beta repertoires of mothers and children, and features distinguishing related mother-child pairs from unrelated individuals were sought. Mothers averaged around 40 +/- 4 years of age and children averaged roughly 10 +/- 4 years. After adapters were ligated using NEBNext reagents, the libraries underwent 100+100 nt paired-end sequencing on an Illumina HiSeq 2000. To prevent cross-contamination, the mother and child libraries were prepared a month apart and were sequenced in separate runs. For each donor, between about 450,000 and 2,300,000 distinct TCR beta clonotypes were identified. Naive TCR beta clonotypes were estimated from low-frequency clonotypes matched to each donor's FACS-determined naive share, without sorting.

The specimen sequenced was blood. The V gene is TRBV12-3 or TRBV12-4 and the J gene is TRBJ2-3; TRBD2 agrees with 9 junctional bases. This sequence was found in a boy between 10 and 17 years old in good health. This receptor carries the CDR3 CASSQLSAGGSDTQYF. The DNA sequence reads TGTGCCAGCAGCCAATTATCGGCGGGAGGGTCGGATACGCAGTATTTT.